Below, 7 T cell receptor beta chains from the same sample are listed, as sequenced in a study of CD8 T cells in ankylosing spondylitis. TCRdb recomputed calls from the 5' RACE reads with MiXCR, one row per CDR3 protein. Among about 130,000 distinct CDR3 sequences listed, over 6% were seen once. The source material was blood, either unsorted or a sorted T cell fraction (not recorded which). The receptors were gathered from a male donor with ankylosing spondylitis or in good health (not recorded which).

Many counts were recorded for this clonotype. CDR3: CASSRQVFTGELFF. The CDR3 DNA follows: TGTGCCAGCAGTAGACAGGTTTTTACCGGGGAGCTGTTTTTT. V usage is TRBV6-1 and J usage is TRBJ2-2; tentatively, D is TRBD1 (6 bases). Trimming stripped 5 bases from V and 5 bases from J, with 12 bases between. This CDR3 is built from 14 residues. Germline V gene lookup returns CDR1 MNHNS and CDR2 SASEGT.

This clonotype showed up many times. The chain links TRBV10-3 to TRBJ1-1; no definite D call. Germline V gene sequence: CDR1 ENHRY, CDR2 SYGVKD. V was shortened by 4 bases and J by 1 base, with 4 bases between the two germline ends. The CDR3 length is 12 residues. The CDR3 here is CAISVRNTEAFF. The CDR3 region has the DNA TGTGCCATCAGTGTCAGGAACACTGAAGCTTTCTTT.

J is TRBJ2-3 and V is TRBV3-1; D gene uncertain. The length of the CDR3 is 11 residues. The ends were cut back, 3 bases at V and 4 bases at J, with 2 bases in the middle. Per germline, CDR1 LGHDT and CDR2 YNNKEL (reference sequence). The CDR3 loop reads CASSHSDTQYF. The CDR3 DNA sequence: TGTGCCAGCAGCCACTCAGATACGCAGTATTTT.

Ten or more counts support this clonotype. The rearrangement joins TRBV4-2 to TRBJ2-7; 10 bases match TRBD2. The CDR3 runs to 18 residues. CDR1 LGHNA and CDR2 YNFKEQ come from the germline V gene. V lost 4 bases to trimming and J lost 5 bases; unmatched junction nucleotides: 17. CDR3 in amino acids: CASSPDAPTLAGVHEQYF. The DNA of the CDR3 is TGTGCCAGCAGCCCCGATGCCCCGACCCTAGCGGGAGTCCACGAGCAGTACTTC.

In this sample, this clonotype turned up many times. The chain joins TRBV10-3 to TRBJ1-2; TRBD1 is a possible D gene (6 bases). In germline, CDR1 is ENHRY, CDR2 SYGVKD. Trimming cost V 8 bases and J 2 bases, with 15 bases left between them. The CDR3 has 14 residues. The CDR3 region has the DNA TGTGCCATCGGGTCGACAGGAGCAAACTATGGCTACACCTTC. Translation gives CAIGSTGANYGYTF.

In its sample, this clonotype was seen many times. This chain connects TRBV7-2 to TRBJ2-1; 12 nucleotides match TRBD2. The germline gives CDR1 SGHTA, CDR2 FQGNSA. The J segment lost 4 bases and the V segment lost 5 bases, leaving 3 bases of the junction unmatched. The CDR3 is 15 residues long. CDR3 sequence reads: CASSAGLAGYNEQFF. The CDR3 DNA sequence: TGTGCCAGCAGCGCCGGACTAGCGGGGTACAATGAGCAGTTCTTC.

This clonotype appeared many times. The chain combines TRBV6-5 with TRBJ1-3, with 7 bases aligning to TRBD1. The CDR3 runs 16 residues. J was trimmed by 2 bases and V by 2 bases; bases with no gene match: 6. Germline V CDR1 and CDR2: MNHEY, SVGAGI. For the CDR3, the DNA is TGTGCCAGCAGTTACCCGTCGACAGGGACTGGAAACACCATATATTTT. Translated: CASSYPSTGTGNTIYF.